These 21 T cell receptor beta chains came from one sample sequenced in a study of blood T cell repertoires in COVID-19. The protocol was immunoSEQ multiplex PCR, while the TCRdb copy is restricted to in-frame clones and leaves out a portion. The repertoire holds around 180,000 clones, roughly 80% seen once, with 17% in the top ten. Sequencing was performed on peripheral blood. All receptors derive from a man aged 55 to 70 with active or convalescent COVID-19.

Note on this clone: Other nucleotide sequences from this sample produce the same CDR3. The chain carries TRBV9 and TRBJ1-6, with D possibly matching TRBD1 (5 bases). The CDR3 has 12 residues. V dropped 2 bases and J dropped 12 bases, with 9 bases sitting between them. Germline V gene lookup returns CDR1 SGDLS and CDR2 YYNGEE. The CDR3 DNA reads TGTGCCAGCAGCGTCGACAGAGGACCCCTCCACTTT. Amino acids: CASSVDRGPLHF.

The CDR3 nucleotides read TGTGCCAGCAGCCCTTCCGACAGATACTATGGCTACACCTTC. Protein sequence: CASSPSDRYYGYTF. The chain links TRBV28 to TRBJ1-2, with a tentative D call TRBD1 (5 bases). The V end lost 6 bases, the J end lost 3 bases, and 14 bases lay between the germline ends. This CDR3 region has 14 residues. CDR1 MDHEN and CDR2 SYDVKM come from the germline V gene.

This clone was detected a few times. The rearrangement uses TRBV4-3 and TRBJ2-3, with D perhaps matching TRBD2 (6 bases). V was cut by 0 bases and J by 5 bases, with 15 bases left in between. This CDR3 is 16 amino acids long. The germline gives CDR1 LGHNA, CDR2 YSLEER. CDR3 nucleotide sequence: TGCGCCAGCAGCCAAGATGGTCCGGGAGCTAGAGATACGCAGTATTTT. Translated, it gives CASSQDGPGARDTQYF.

Remarks on this clone: Other DNA sequences in this specimen translate into the identical CDR3. The chain is built from TRBV19 and TRBJ2-7, with D possibly TRBD2 on 6 matching bases. This CDR3 has 15 residues. Trimming took 5 bases from V and 2 from J, leaving 16 bases between them. Germline V gene data show CDR1 as LNHDA and CDR2 as SQIVND (reference sequence). The CDR3 DNA is TGTGCCAGTAGTTCGGGACTCGCCAGCCCCTACGAGCAGTACTTC. Protein sequence: CASSSGLASPYEQYF.

The J gene is TRBJ2-1, the V gene TRBV24-1; 11 bases are a match to TRBD2. CDR3 length equals 16 residues. Looked up from germline, CDR1 is KGHDR and CDR2 is SFDVKD. The V segment lost 3 bases and the J segment 4 bases; nucleotides outside the gene matches: 4. CDR3 DNA: TGTGCCACCAGTGATCACACTAGCGGGAGTTACAATGAGCAGTTCTTC. Its translation: CATSDHTSGSYNEQFF.

The V call is TRBV28, the J call TRBJ2-2; D is perhaps TRBD1 (5 bases). This CDR3 has 15 residues. Germline V CDR1 and CDR2: MDHEN, SYDVKM. The ends were cut back, 6 bases at V and 0 bases at J, with 11 bases in the middle. The CDR3 reads CASRVGASNTGELFF. DNA of the CDR3: TGTGCCAGCAGGGTAGGGGCATCGAACACCGGGGAGCTGTTTTTT.

V is TRBV6-2 or TRBV6-3 and J is TRBJ2-7; TRBD1 aligns across 7 bases. CDR3 length: 15 residues. Germline CDR1 MNHEY, CDR2 SVGEGT. The trim removed 5 bases at V and 2 bases at J, leaving 9 bases unmatched. CDR3 loop: CASSLTAGTAYEQYF. The CDR3, as DNA: TGTGCCAGCAGTCTCACCGCCGGGACAGCCTACGAGCAGTACTTC.

This clone was observed once. This chain uses TRBV28 with TRBJ2-7, with 7 bases aligning to TRBD2. CDR3 length: 14 residues. V was pared by 7 bases and J by 6 bases, with 12 bases of the junction left unmatched. Germline V gives CDR1 MDHEN, CDR2 SYDVKM. The CDR3 bases are TGTGCCAGCATGGGCGGGAGTGAGAATCTCGAGCAGTACTTC. This translates into CASMGGSENLEQYF.

The rearrangement links TRBV7-2 to TRBJ1-1; D remains unclear. Germline V lookup: CDR1 SGHTA, CDR2 FQGNSA. Trimming took 1 base from V and 2 from J, leaving 8 bases between them. The length of the CDR3 is 14 residues. CDR3 protein: CASSLVKSNTEAFF. DNA of the CDR3: TGTGCCAGCAGCTTAGTTAAGAGCAACACTGAAGCTTTCTTT.

This chain connects TRBV11-2 to TRBJ2-7; TRBD2 aligns across 7 bases. The germline V gene has CDR1 SGHAT and CDR2 FQNNGV. V was pared by 3 bases and J by 7 bases, with 6 bases of the junction left unmatched. The CDR3 contains 13 residues. CDR3 nucleotide sequence: TGTGCCAGCAGCTTGAAGCGGGGAGGGGAGCAGTACTTC. Protein sequence: CASSLKRGGEQYF.

The V gene is TRBV5-6, the J gene TRBJ1-5, with TRBD1 matching 10 bases. The CDR3 loop spans 17 amino acids. V shed 3 bases and J 2 bases; nucleotides not matched to a gene: 8. Germline loops: CDR1 SGHDT, CDR2 YYEEEE. The CDR3 here is CASSSGTGAWGNQPQHF. In nucleotides, the CDR3 is TGTGCCAGCAGCTCCGGGACAGGGGCTTGGGGCAATCAGCCCCAGCATTTT.

The gene calls are TRBV4-2 and TRBJ2-3; D is uncertain. There are 16 residues in the CDR3. With 0 bases removed from V and 0 bases from J, the gap between germline ends came to 10 bases. The V gene's germline CDR1 is LGHNA and CDR2 YNFKEQ. CDR3 bases: TGTGCCAGCAGCCAAGATCTGGCGGTAAGCACAGATACGCAGTATTTT. It codes for CASSQDLAVSTDTQYF.

V usage is TRBV14 and J usage is TRBJ2-3; D remains unclear. The germline CDR1 and CDR2 sequences are SGHDN and FVKESK. Trimming removed 0 bases at V and 0 bases at J, with 7 bases between. This CDR3 contains 15 residues. CDR3: CASSQDLASTDTQYF. As DNA, the CDR3 is TGTGCCAGCAGCCAAGATTTAGCTAGCACAGATACGCAGTATTTT. Full variable domain (missing parts from reference TRBV14 and TRBJ2-3): EAGVTQFPSHSVIEKGQTVTLRCDPISGHDNLYWYRRVMGKEIKFLLHFVKESKQDESGMPNNRFLAERTGGTYSTLKVQPAELEDSGVYFCASSQDLASTDTQYFGPGTRLTVL.

This clone was seen repeatedly, ten times or more. V gene TRBV24-1 combines with J gene TRBJ2-3; 10 bases align to TRBD2. The CDR3 extends over 17 amino acids. V shed 1 base, J shed 1 base, and the junction held 4 bases outside the gene matches. Germline V CDR1 and CDR2: KGHDR, SFDVKD. The CDR3, as DNA: TGTGCCACCAGTGATTTTCGGACTAGCGGCCGCACAGATACGCAGTATTTT. This translates into CATSDFRTSGRTDTQYF.

This clone was seen many times. The V gene is TRBV5-6, the J gene TRBJ2-3, with TRBD2 matching over 8 bases. This CDR3 has 15 amino acids. CDR1 is SGHDT, CDR2 YYEEEE, per germline. V lost 0 bases and J lost 8; bases outside the gene matches: 8. The CDR3 protein is CASSLGSGSAATQYF. The CDR3 DNA follows: TGTGCCAGCAGCTTGGGGAGCGGGAGCGCGGCTACGCAGTATTTT.

This chain connects TRBV19 to TRBJ2-7; tentative D call: TRBD1 (5 bases). Germline loops: CDR1 LNHDA, CDR2 SQIVND (reference sequence). V dropped 6 bases and J dropped 3 bases, with 18 bases sitting between them. This CDR3 has 15 amino acids. The CDR3 DNA reads TGTGCCAGTAGGTTACAGGCTTCATTGTTCTACGAGCAGTACTTC. Its translation is CASRLQASLFYEQYF.

The gene calls are TRBV27 and TRBJ2-2; 11 bases line up with TRBD2. V lost 6 bases to trimming and J lost 10 bases; unmatched junction nucleotides: 7. Germline CDR1 and CDR2: MNHEY and SMNVEV (reference sequence). The CDR3 runs 14 residues. CDR3 loop: CASRASGRPLELFF. The CDR3, as DNA: TGTGCCAGCAGGGCTAGCGGGAGGCCGTTGGAGCTGTTTTTT.

The chain has TRBV7-9 and TRBJ1-3; D gene unclear. V dropped 4 bases and J dropped 9 bases, with 10 bases sitting between them. CDR3 size: 12 residues. The germline CDR1 and CDR2 sequences are SEHNR and FQNEAQ (reference sequence). DNA of the CDR3: TGTGCCAGCAGCTCCCGAGGCTCCACCATATATTTT. It specifies CASSSRGSTIYF.

This clone was seen a handful of times. This chain connects TRBV18 to TRBJ2-7, with 8 nucleotides matching TRBD2. Germline V lookup: CDR1 KGHSH, CDR2 LQKENI. V gave up 2 bases and J gave up 3 bases; unmatched junction bases: 3. The CDR3 consists of 14 residues. The CDR3 nucleotides read TGTGCCAGCTCACCAGGGGGACTAGGCTACGAGCAGTACTTC. Translating it yields CASSPGGLGYEQYF.

CDR3 amino acids: CATTSTGGIGELFF. CDR3 bases: TGTGCCACCACCTCCACAGGGGGCATCGGGGAGCTGTTTTTT. V gene TRBV10-3 combines with J gene TRBJ2-2, with TRBD1 identical over 9 bases. There are 14 residues in the CDR3. V shed 10 bases and J 7 bases; nucleotides not matched to a gene: 10. Germline V gene lookup returns CDR1 ENHRY and CDR2 SYGVKD.

This clone was counted once. This sequence joins TRBV7-8 and TRBJ2-2, with D perhaps matching TRBD2 (6 bases). V lost 5 bases and J lost 7, with 14 bases in between. Germline lookup yields CDR1 SGHVS and CDR2 FQNEAQ. The CDR3 spans 14 residues. CDR3 in amino acids: CASSPHRGDGELFF. CDR3 nucleotide sequence: TGTGCCAGCAGCCCCCATCGCGGGGACGGGGAGCTGTTTTTT.